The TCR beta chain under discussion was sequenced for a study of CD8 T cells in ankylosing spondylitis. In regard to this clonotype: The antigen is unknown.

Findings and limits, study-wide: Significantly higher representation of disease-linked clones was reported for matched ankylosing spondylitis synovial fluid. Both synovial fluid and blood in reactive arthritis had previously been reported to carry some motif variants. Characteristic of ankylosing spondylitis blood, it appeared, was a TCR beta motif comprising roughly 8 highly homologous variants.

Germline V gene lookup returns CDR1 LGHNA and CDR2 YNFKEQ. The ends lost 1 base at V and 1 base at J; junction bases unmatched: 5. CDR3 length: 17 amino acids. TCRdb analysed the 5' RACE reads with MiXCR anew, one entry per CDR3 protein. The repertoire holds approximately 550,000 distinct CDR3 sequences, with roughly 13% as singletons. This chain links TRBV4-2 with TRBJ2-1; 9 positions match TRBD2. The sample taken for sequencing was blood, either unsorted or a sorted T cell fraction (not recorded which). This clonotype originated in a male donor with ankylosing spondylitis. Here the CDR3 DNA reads TGTGCCAGCAGCCAAGGAGGTAGCGGGGGATCCTACAATGAGCAGTTCTTC. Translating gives CASSQGGSGGSYNEQFF.